The 19 T cell receptor beta chains below were found in one sample sequenced in a study of blood T cell repertoires in COVID-19. Some clones are missing from TCRdb's copy, which holds only in-frame ones; the method was immunoSEQ multiplex PCR. Counted here are roughly 290,000 clones, over 75% occurring once; the ten biggest clones make up 0.87%. Sequencing used peripheral blood. The receptors were gathered from a human donor with COVID-19, enrolled during active disease. The donor label of this sample is uncertain.

This sequence joins TRBV7-2 and TRBJ2-2; TRBD2 matches at 8 bases. The CDR3 runs 14 residues. Germline assignment: CDR1 SGHTA and CDR2 FQGNSA. Trimming removed 5 bases from V and 6 bases from J; junction bases left unmatched: 5. CDR3 sequence: CASSTRLAPGELFF. CDR3 sequence (DNA): TGTGCCAGCAGCACTCGACTAGCGCCCGGGGAGCTGTTTTTT.

Details on this clone: Other nucleotide sequences from this sample produce the same CDR3. The J gene is TRBJ2-3, the V gene TRBV3-1 (or the pseudogene TRBV3-2); no definite D call. Trimming left V 0 bases short and J 0 bases short, with 7 bases between. In germline, CDR1 is LGHDT, CDR2 YNNKEL (reference sequence). The CDR3 totals 15 residues. The chain's CDR3 is CASSQDAGSTDTQYF. Here the CDR3 DNA reads TGTGCCAGCAGCCAAGACGCCGGGAGCACAGATACGCAGTATTTT.

The chain has TRBV28 and TRBJ1-5, with D possibly TRBD1 on 6 matching bases. Between the trimmed V and J ends, which lost 5 bases and 1 base, there was a span of 15 bases. In germline, CDR1 is MDHEN, CDR2 SYDVKM. The CDR3 contains 16 residues. The CDR3 region has the DNA TGTGCCAGCAGTCCGATAGACAGGATAAGCAATCAGCCCCAGCATTTT. Its protein is CASSPIDRISNQPQHF.

This clone was picked up a small number of times. This chain joins TRBV30 and TRBJ2-3, with 8 nucleotides matching TRBD1. The J segment lost 5 bases and the V segment lost 5 bases, leaving 9 bases of the junction unmatched. The germline V gene encodes CDR1 GTSNPN and CDR2 SVGIG (reference sequence). This CDR3 has 14 amino acids. CDR3 sequence: CAWGFRGRGDTQYF. The CDR3 DNA reads TGTGCCTGGGGCTTCAGGGGGCGGGGAGATACGCAGTATTTT.

The rearrangement uses TRBV19 and TRBJ2-2; perhaps TRBD2 as D (6 bases). With 8 bases removed from V and 5 bases from J, the gap between germline ends came to 12 bases. Germline V gives CDR1 LNHDA, CDR2 SQIVND (reference sequence). The CDR3 is 13 residues long. The CDR3 region is CASSGGLTGELFF. In DNA form, the CDR3 reads TGTGCCAGTTCCGGGGGATTAACCGGGGAGCTGTTTTTT.

V is TRBV10-3 and J is TRBJ1-4, with D perhaps matching TRBD1 (5 bases). The CDR3 totals 15 residues. Trimming stripped 3 bases from V and 4 bases from J, with 12 bases between. The V gene's germline CDR1 is ENHRY and CDR2 SYGVKD. The CDR3 DNA follows: TGTGCCATCAGTGACAGCGGGACCTATAATGAAAAACTGTTTTTT. This sequence encodes CAISDSGTYNEKLFF.

The chain links TRBV2 to TRBJ1-6; D not certain. CDR1 and CDR2 from the germline V gene are SNHLY and FYNNEI. V was pared by 3 bases and J by 7 bases, with 16 bases between. CDR3 size: 16 residues. The CDR3 nucleotides are TGTGCCAGCAGTGATCGCAGAGGGCAGGCGAATTCACCCCTCCACTTT. Its translation: CASSDRRGQANSPLHF.

This clone occurred once. The junction departs from the called germline gene at one end, perhaps through a read error. The V and J genes are TRBV7-7 and TRBJ2-2; 7 bases align to TRBD2. Germline assignment: CDR1 SSHAT and CDR2 FNYEAQ (reference sequence). This CDR3 spans 16 amino acids. The DNA for the CDR3 is TGTGCTAGCAGCCTTGGGACTGGGGAGGGCACCGGGGAGCTGTTTTTT. Protein product: CASSLGTGEGTGELFF.

The rearrangement uses TRBV27 and TRBJ2-1; D is ambiguous. Germline lookup yields CDR1 MNHEY and CDR2 SMNVEV (reference sequence). This CDR3 comprises 14 residues. The V end was cut by 3 bases, the J end by 4 bases, with 10 bases between. The CDR3 is CASSLIDSYNEQFF. CDR3 DNA: TGTGCCAGCAGTTTGATTGACTCATACAATGAGCAGTTCTTC.

CDR3 in DNA: TGTGCCAGTAGTCCCCGGACTAGCGGGAATAGCCCCCGAAAAAACATTCAGTACTTC. This sequence encodes CASSPRTSGNSPRKNIQYF. The V and J genes are TRBV19 and TRBJ2-4; 12 bases align to TRBD2. CDR1 is LNHDA, CDR2 SQIVND, per germline (reference sequence). Germline trimming cut 5 bases from V and 4 bases from J; bases unmatched to any gene: 15. The CDR3 runs 19 residues.

The J gene is TRBJ1-2, the V gene TRBV4-2; D remains unclear. V lost 2 bases, J lost 2 bases, and 18 bases lay in between. Germline V CDR1 and CDR2: LGHNA, YNFKEQ. This CDR3 is 17 amino acids long. The CDR3 bases are TGTGCCAGCAGCCAAATAACTGGATATACAGTGAACTATGGCTACACCTTC. It yields the protein CASSQITGYTVNYGYTF.

The rearrangement links TRBV28 to TRBJ1-1, with TRBD1 matching 7 bases. The trim removed 5 bases at V and 8 bases at J, leaving 14 bases unmatched. This CDR3 has 15 amino acids. Germline loops: CDR1 MDHEN, CDR2 SYDVKM. CDR3 region: CASSPPGQRRLEAFF. The CDR3 DNA reads TGTGCCAGCAGTCCGCCGGGACAGCGGCGCCTCGAAGCTTTCTTT.

The genes are TRBV7-3 and TRBJ2-1; 9 bases align to TRBD2. Germline V gene data show CDR1 as SGHTA and CDR2 as FQGTGA. V shed 5 bases and J 7 bases; nucleotides not matched to a gene: 6. There are 14 residues in the CDR3. The CDR3 here is CASSISGSTNEQFF. CDR3 in DNA: TGTGCCAGCAGCATTAGCGGGAGCACAAATGAGCAGTTCTTC.

This clone was picked up a small number of times. This sequence joins TRBV27 and TRBJ1-6; tentatively, D is TRBD1 (6 bases). This CDR3 region has 15 residues. V shed 7 bases and J shed 6 bases, with 16 bases lying between them. In germline, CDR1 is MNHEY, CDR2 SMNVEV (reference sequence). The DNA of the CDR3 is TGTGCCAGCACCCCCAGGGGAGAGGGTAATTCACCCCTCCACTTT. It specifies CASTPRGEGNSPLHF.

The V call is TRBV10-3, the J call TRBJ2-7; D is perhaps TRBD1 (6 bases). CDR1 is ENHRY and CDR2 is SYGVKD in the germline V gene. Trimming stripped 6 bases from V and 6 bases from J, with 9 bases between. The CDR3 totals 11 residues. The CDR3 here is CAIREDSEQYF. The CDR3 region has the DNA TGTGCCATCAGAGAGGACAGCGAGCAGTACTTC.

The chain uses TRBV28 and TRBJ1-5, with D possibly TRBD1 on 6 matching bases. V was clipped by 7 bases and J by 6 bases, with 16 bases between them. Germline CDR1 MDHEN, CDR2 SYDVKM. The CDR3 length is 14 residues. The CDR3 DNA reads as TGTGCCAGCAAACAGGGCCCGCAGGGTCAGCCCCAGCATTTT. Amino acids: CASKQGPQGQPQHF.

The rearrangement joins TRBV9 to TRBJ1-1; 9 bases agree with TRBD1. CDR3 size: 14 residues. Germline CDR1 reads SGDLS; CDR2 reads YYNGEE. V trimming: 3 bases; J trimming: 6 bases; junction bases outside the gene matches: 6. The CDR3 DNA is TGTGCCAGCAGCGCAGGACAGGGGAATCCTGAAGCTTTCTTT. This translates into CASSAGQGNPEAFF.

This clone was recorded only once. The chain carries TRBV11-2 and TRBJ1-5, with D hard to call. The V end lost 3 bases, the J end lost 9 bases, and 9 bases lay between the germline ends. The CDR3 loop spans 12 amino acids. Germline V gives CDR1 SGHAT, CDR2 FQNNGV. The CDR3 DNA is TGTGCCAGCAGCTTTTCGGGTGGGCCCCAGCATTTT. Its translation: CASSFSGGPQHF.

V gene TRBV7-3 combines with J gene TRBJ1-6; no definite D call. V was pared by 2 bases and J by 4 bases, with 9 bases between. The germline V gene encodes CDR1 SGHTA and CDR2 FQGTGA. This CDR3 contains 15 residues. CDR3: CASSLLAGYNSPLHF. CDR3 nucleotide sequence: TGTGCCAGCAGCTTATTGGCAGGTTATAATTCACCCCTCCACTTT.